Reported below is one TCR beta chain. The data stem from a study of T cell changes during pregnancy in multiple sclerosis. Sequencing used immunoSEQ multiplex PCR; TCRdb keeps in-frame clones, though not all of them. This table has about 70,000 clones, 85% to 95% appearing once. This CDR3 region has 14 residues. The V and J ends lost 2 bases and 5 bases, in that order; junction bases with no gene match: 6. In germline, CDR1 is MNHEY, CDR2 SVGAGI. The specimen comprised CD4+ T cells from peripheral blood mononuclear cells, sampled after pregnancy. The source of this sequence is a female donor with multiple sclerosis, enrolled in a pregnancy study. This chain links TRBV6-5 with TRBJ2-7; 7 nucleotides line up with TRBD1. The CDR3, as DNA: TGTGCCAGCAGTTACACCAGGGGGAATCACGAGCAGTACTTC. This sequence encodes CASSYTRGNHEQYF.